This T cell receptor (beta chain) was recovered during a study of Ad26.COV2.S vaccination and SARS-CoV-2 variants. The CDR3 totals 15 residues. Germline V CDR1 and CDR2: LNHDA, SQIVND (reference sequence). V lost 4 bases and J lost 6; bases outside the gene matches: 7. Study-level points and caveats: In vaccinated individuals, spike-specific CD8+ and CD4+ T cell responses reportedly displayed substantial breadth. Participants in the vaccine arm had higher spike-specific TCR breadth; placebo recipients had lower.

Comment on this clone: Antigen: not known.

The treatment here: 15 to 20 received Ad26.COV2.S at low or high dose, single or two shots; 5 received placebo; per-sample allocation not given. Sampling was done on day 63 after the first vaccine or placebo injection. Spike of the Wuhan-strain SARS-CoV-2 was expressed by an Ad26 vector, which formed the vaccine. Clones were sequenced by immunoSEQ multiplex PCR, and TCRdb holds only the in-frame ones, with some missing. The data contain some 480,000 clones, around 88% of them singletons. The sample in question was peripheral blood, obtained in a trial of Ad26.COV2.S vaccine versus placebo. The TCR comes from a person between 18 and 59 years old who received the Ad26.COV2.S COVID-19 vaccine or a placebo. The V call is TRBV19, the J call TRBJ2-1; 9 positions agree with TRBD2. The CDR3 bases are TGTGCCAGTAGTAACGCGGGAGGGCCGGGCAATGAGCAGTTCTTC. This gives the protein CASSNAGGPGNEQFF.